This TCR beta chain was found in a study of blood T cell repertoires in COVID-19. The CDR3 runs 12 residues. Trimming left V 10 bases short and J 1 base short, with 8 bases between. Germline CDR1 is MDHEN and CDR2 is SYDVKM. Original handling: From reference gene primer amplification, estimates of nucleated cell counts were derived. Data came from immunoSEQ multiplex PCR; TCRdb stores just in-frame clones and leaves some out. Clonal size and the V and J genes are those of that table, whereas D and trimming came from the DNA. The sample records roughly 200,000 clones, 80% to 90% being singletons. The chain couples TRBV28 to TRBJ1-5; no clear D gene. The receptor was derived from a young man in a cohort exposed to, infected with or recovered from COVID-19 (not recorded which). Sequencing was performed on PBMCs or T cells enriched from blood (not recorded which). CDR3 in amino acids: CATTQSNQPQHF. DNA for the CDR3: TGTGCCACCACCCAGAGCAATCAGCCCCAGCATTTT. Full variable domain (outside the CDR3, taken from reference TRBV28 and TRBJ1-5): DVKVTQSSRYLVKRTGEKVFLECVQDMDHENMFWYRQDPGLGLRLIYFSYDVKMKEKGDIPEGYSVSREKKERFSLILESASTNQTSMYLCATTQSNQPQHFGDGTRLSIL.